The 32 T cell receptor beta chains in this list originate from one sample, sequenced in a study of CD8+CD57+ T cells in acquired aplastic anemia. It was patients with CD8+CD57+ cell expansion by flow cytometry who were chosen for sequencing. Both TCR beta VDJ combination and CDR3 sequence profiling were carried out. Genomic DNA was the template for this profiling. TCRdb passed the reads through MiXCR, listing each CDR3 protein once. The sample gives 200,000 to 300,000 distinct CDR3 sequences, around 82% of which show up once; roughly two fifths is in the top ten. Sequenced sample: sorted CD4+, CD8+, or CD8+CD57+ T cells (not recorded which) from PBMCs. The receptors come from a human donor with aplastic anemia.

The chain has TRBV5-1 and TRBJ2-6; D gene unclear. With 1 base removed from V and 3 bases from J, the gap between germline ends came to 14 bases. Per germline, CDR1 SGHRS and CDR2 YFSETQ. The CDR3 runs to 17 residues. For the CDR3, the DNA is TGCGCCAGCAGCTTGCGTACAGATCATAATGGGGCCAACGTCCTGACTTTC. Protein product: CASSLRTDHNGANVLTF.

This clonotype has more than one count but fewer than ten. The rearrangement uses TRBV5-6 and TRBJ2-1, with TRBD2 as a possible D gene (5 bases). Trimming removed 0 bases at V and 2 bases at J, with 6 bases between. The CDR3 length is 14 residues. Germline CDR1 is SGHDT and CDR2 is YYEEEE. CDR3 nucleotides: TGTGCCAGCAGCTTGGAGAGGGCCTACAATGAGCAGTTCTTC. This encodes CASSLERAYNEQFF.

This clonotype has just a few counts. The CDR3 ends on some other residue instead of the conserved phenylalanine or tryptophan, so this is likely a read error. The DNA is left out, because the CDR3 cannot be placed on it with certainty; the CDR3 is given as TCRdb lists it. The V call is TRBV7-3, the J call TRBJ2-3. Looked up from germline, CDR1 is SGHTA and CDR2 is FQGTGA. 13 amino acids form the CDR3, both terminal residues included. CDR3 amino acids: CASSVGSDTQHFC.

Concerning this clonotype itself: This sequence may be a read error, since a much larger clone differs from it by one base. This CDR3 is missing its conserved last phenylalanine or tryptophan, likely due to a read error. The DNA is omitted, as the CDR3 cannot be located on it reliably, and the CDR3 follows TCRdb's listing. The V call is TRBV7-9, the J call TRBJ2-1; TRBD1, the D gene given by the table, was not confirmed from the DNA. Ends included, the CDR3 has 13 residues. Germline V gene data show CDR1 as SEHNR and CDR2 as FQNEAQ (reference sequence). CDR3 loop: CAGQGAREPQYFG.

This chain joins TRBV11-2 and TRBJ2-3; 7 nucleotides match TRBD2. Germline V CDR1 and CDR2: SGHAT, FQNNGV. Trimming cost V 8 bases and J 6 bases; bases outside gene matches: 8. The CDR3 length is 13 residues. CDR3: CASGYGAGDTQYF. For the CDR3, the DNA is TGTGCCAGCGGCTACGGAGCGGGGGATACGCAGTATTTT. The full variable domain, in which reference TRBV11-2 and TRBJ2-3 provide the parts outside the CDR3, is EAGVAQSPRYKIIEKRQSVAFWCNPISGHATLYWYQQILGQGPKLLIQFQNNGVVDDSQLPKDRFSAERLKGVDSTLKIQPAKLEDSAVYLCASGYGAGDTQYFGPGTRLTVL.

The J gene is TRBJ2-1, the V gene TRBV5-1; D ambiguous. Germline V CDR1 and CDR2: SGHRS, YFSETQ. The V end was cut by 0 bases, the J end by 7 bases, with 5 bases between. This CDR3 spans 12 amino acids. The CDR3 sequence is CASSLGRNEQFF. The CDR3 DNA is TGCGCCAGCAGCTTGGGGCGGAATGAGCAGTTCTTC.

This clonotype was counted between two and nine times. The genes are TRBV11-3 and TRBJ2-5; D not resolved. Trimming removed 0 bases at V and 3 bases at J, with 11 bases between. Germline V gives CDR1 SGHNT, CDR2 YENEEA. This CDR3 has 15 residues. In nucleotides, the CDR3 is TGTGCCAGCAGCTTAGACCACGCAGCAAAAGAGACCCAGTACTTC. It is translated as CASSLDHAAKETQYF.

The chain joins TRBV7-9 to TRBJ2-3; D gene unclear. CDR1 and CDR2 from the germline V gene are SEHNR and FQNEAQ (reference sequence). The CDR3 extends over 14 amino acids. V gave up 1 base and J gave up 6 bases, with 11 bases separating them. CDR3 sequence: CASSLEGSRDTQYF. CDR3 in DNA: TGTGCCAGCAGCTTAGAGGGAAGTCGCGATACGCAGTATTTT.

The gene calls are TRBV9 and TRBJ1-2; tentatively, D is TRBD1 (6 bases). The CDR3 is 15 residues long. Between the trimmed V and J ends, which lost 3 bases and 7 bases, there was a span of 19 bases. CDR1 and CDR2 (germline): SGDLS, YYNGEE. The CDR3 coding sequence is TGTGCCAGCAGCGCCCCGGGTGGACAGCTCGGTGGCTACACCTTC. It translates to CASSAPGGQLGGYTF.

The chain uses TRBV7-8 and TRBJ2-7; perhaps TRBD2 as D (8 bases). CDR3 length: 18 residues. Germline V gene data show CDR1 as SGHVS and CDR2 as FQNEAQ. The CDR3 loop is CASSLVVSGTALSYGQYV. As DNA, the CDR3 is TGTGCCAGCAGCTTAGTAGTTAGCGGGACAGCCCTTTCCTACGGGCAGTACGTC.

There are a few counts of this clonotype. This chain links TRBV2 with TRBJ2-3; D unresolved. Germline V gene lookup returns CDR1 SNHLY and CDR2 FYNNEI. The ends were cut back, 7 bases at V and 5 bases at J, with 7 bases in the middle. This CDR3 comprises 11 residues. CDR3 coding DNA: TGTGCCAGCATGGGTTTAGATACGCAGTATTTT. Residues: CASMGLDTQYF.

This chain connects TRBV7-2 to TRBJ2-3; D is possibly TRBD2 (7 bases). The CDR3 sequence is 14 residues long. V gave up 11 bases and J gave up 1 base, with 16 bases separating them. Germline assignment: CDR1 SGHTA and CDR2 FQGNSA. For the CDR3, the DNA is TGTGCCGCCAGCTGGGAGGGGGGCACAGATACGCAGTATTTT. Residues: CAASWEGGTDTQYF.

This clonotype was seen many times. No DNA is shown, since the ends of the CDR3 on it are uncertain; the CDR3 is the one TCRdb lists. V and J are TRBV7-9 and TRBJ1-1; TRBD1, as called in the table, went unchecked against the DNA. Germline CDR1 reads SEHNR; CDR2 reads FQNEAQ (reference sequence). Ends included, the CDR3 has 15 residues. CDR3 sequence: CASSLVPGELFFGFF.

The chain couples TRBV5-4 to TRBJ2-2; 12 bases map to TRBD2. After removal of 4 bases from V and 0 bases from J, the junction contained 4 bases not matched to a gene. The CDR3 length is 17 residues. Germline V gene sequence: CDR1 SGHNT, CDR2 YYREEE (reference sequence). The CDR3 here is CASSLTSGGPNTGELFF. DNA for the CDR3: TGTGCCAGCAGCCTTACTAGCGGGGGGCCGAACACCGGGGAGCTGTTTTTT.

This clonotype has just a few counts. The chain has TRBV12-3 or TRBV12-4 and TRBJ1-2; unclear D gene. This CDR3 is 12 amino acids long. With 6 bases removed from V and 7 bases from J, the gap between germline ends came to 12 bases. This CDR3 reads CASRTQGSGYTF. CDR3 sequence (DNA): TGTGCCAGCAGAACCCAAGGGAGTGGCTACACCTTC.

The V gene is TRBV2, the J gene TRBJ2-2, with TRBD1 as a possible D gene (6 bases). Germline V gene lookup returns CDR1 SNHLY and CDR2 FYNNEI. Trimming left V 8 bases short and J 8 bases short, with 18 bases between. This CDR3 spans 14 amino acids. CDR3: CASGLGQGHGELFF. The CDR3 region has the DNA TGTGCCAGCGGCTTAGGGCAGGGACATGGGGAGCTGTTTTTT.

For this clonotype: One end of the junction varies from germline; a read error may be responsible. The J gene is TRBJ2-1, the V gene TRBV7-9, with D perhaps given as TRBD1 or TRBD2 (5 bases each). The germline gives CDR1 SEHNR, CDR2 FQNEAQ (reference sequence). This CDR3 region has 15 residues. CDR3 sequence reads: CASSFQCGRDDDQFF. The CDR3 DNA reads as TGTGCTAGCAGCTTTCAGTGTGGCAGGGACGACGATCAGTTCTTC.

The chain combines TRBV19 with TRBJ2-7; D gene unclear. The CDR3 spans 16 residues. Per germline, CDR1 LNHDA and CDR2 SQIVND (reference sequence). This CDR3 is CASSIAGEAYNDQFFV. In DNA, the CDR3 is TGTGCCAGTAGTATAGCTGGCGAGGCCTACAATGACCAGTTCTTCGTC.

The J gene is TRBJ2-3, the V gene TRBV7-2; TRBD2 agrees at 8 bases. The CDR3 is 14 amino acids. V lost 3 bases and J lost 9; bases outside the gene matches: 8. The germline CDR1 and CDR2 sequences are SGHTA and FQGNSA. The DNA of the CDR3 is TGTGCCAGCAGCTTTGCGGGAGGTCAGGAGACGCAGTATTTT. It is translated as CASSFAGGQETQYF.

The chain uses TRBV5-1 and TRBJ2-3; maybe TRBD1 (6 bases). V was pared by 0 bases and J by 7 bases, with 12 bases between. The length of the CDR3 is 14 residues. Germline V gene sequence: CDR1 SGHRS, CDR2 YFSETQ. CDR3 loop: CASSLAGTSYTQYF. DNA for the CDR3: TGCGCCAGCAGCTTGGCCGGGACATCCTATACGCAGTATTTT.

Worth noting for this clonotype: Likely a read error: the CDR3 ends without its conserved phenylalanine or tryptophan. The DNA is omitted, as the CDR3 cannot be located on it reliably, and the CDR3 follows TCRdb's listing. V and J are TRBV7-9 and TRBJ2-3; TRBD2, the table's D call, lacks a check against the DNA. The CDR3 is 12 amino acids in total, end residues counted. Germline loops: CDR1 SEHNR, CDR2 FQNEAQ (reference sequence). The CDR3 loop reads CASSVERSGGSD.

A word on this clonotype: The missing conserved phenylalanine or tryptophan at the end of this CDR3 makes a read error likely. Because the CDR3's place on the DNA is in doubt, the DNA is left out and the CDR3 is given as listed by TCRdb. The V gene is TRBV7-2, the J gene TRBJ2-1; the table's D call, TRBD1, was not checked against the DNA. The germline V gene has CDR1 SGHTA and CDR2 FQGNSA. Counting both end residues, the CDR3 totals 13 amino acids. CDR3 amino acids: CASSLTGGAELGY.

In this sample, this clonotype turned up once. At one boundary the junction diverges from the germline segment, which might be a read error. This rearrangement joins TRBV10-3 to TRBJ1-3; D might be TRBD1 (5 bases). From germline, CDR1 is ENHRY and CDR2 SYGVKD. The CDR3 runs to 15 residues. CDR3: CASSPGRGAGNTIYF. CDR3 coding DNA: TGTGCCAGCAGTCCCGGGCGGGGCGCTGGAAACACCATATATTTT.

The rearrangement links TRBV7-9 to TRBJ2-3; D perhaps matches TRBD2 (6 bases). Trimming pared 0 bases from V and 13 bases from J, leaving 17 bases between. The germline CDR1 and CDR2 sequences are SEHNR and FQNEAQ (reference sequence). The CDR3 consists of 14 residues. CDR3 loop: CASSLAGGREREYF. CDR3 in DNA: TGTGCCAGCAGCTTAGCGGGAGGTCGGGAGAGGGAGTATTTT.

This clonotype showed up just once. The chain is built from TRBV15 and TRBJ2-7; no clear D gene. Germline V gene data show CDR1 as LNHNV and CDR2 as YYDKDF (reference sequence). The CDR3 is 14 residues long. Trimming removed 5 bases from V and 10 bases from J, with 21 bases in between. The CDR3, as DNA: TGTGCCACCAGCTACGTGTCCAGCCAAGACACCCAGTACTTC. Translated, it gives CATSYVSSQDTQYF.

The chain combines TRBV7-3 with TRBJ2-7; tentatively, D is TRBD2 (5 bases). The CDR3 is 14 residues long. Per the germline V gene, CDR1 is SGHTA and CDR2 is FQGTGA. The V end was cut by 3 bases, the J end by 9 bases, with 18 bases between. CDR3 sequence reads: CASSLKRGPDTQYV. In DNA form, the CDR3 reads TGTGCCAGCAGCTTGAAGAGAGGGCCCGATACGCAGTACGTC.

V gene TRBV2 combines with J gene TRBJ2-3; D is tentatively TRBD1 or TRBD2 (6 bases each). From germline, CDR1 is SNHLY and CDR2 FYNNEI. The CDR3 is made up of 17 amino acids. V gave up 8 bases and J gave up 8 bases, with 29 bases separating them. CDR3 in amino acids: CASGDGGGGPRYVTQYF. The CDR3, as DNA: TGTGCCAGCGGGGACGGGGGCGGAGGTCCGCGCTATGTTACGCAGTATTTT. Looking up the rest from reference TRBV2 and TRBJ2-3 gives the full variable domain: EPEVTQTPSHQVTQMGQEVILRCVPISNHLYFYWYRQILGQKVEFLVSFYNNEISEKSEIFDDQFSVERPDGSNFTLKIRSTKLEDSAMYFCASGDGGGGPRYVTQYFGPGTRLTVL.

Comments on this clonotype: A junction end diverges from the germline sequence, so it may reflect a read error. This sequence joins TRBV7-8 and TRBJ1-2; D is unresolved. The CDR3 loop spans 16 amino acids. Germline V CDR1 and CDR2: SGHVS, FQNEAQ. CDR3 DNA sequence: TGTGCCAGCAGCTTGGCGGGAGATGCCGATACGTATGACTACACCTTC. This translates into CASSLAGDADTYDYTF.

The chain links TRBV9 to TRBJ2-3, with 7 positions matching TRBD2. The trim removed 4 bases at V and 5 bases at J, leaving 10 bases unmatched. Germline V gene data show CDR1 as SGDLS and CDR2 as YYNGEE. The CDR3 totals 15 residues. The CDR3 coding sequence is TGTGCCAGCAGCTTGGCGTGCGGGAGCGGAGATACGCAGTATTTT. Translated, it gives CASSLACGSGDTQYF.

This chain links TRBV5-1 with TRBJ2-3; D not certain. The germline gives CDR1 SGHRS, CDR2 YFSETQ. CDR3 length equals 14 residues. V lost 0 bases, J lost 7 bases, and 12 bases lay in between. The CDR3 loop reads CASSLVGSGNTQYF. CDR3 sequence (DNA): TGCGCCAGCAGCTTGGTAGGGTCTGGAAATACGCAGTATTTT. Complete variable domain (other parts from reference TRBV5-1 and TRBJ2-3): KAGVTQTPRYLIKTRGQQVTLSCSPISGHRSVSWYQQTPGQGLQFLFEYFSETQRNKGNFPGRFSGRQFSNSRSEMNVSTLELGDSALYLCASSLVGSGNTQYFGPGTRLTVL.

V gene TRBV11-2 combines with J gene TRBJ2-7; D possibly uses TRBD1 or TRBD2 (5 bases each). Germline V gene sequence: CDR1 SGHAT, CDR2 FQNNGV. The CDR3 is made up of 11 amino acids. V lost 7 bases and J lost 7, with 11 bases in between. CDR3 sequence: CASTEGREQYF. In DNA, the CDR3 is TGTGCCAGCACCGAGGGGCGTGAGCAGTACTTC.

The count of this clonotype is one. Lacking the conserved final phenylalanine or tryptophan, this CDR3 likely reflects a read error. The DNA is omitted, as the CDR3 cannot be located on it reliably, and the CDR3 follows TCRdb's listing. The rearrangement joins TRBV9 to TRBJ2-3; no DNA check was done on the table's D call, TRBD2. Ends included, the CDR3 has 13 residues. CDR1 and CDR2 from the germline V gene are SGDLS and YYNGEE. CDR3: CASSAGGASRKQP.